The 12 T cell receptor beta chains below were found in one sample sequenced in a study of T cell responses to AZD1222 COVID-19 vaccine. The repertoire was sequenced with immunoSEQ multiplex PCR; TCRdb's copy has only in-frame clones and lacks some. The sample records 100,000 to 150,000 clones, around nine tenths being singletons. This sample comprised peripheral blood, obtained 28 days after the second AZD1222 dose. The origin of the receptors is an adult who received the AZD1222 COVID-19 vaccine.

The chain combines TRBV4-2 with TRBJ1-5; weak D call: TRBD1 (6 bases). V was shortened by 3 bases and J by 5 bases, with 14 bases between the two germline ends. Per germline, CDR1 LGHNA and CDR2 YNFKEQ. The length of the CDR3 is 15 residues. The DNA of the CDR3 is TGTGCCAGCAGCCATTTGGACAGAACGCATCAGCCCCAGCATTTT. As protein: CASSHLDRTHQPQHF.

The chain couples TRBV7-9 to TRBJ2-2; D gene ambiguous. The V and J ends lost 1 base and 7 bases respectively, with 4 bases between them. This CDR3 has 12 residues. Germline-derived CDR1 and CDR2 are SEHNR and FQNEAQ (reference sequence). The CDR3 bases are TGTGCCAGCAGCTTAGTGGTCGGGGAGCTGTTTTTT. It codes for CASSLVVGELFF.

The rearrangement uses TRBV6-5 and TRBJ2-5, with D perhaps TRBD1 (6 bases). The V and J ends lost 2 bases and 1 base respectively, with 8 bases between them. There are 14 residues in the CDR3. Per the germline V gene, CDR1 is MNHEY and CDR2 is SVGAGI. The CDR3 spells CASSYGRGQETQYF. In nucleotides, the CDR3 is TGTGCCAGCAGTTACGGCAGGGGCCAAGAGACCCAGTACTTC.

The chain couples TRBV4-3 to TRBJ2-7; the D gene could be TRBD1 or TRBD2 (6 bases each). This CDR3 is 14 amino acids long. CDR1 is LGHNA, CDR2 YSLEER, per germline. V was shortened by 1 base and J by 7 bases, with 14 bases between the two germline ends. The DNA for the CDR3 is TGCGCCAGCAGCCAAGGACCGGGGGCGAGGGAGCAGTACTTC. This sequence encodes CASSQGPGAREQYF.

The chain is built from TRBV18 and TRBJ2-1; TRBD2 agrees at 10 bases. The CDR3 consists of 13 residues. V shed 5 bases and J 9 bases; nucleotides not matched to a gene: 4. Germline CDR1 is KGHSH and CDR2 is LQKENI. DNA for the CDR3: TGTGCCAGCTCAGCCACTAGCGGGGTTGAGCAGTTCTTC. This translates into CASSATSGVEQFF.

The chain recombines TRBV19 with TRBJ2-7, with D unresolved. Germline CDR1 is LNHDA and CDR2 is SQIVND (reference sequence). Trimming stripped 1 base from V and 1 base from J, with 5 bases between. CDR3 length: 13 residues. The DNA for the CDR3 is TGTGCCAGTAGTATAGCCAGGTCCTACGAGCAGTACTTC. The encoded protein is CASSIARSYEQYF.

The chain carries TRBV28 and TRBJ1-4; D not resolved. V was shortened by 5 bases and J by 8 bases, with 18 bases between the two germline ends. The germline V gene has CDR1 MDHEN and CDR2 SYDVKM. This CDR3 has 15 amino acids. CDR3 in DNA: TGTGCCAGCAGTCATTCCCGGGCCCCGCGGGAAAAACTGTTTTTT. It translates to CASSHSRAPREKLFF.

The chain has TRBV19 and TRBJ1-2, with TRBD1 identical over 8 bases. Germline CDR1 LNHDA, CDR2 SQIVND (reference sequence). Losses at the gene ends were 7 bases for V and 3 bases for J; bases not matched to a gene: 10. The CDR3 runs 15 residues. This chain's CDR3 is CASTGRGLLDYGYTF. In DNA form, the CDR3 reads TGTGCCAGTACTGGCAGGGGGCTGCTCGACTATGGCTACACCTTC.

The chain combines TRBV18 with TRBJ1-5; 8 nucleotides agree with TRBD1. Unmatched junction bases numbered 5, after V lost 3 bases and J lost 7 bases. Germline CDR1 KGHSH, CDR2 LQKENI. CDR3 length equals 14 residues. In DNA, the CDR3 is TGTGCCAGCTCACCCGGACAGGGCGGACAGCCCCAGCATTTT. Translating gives CASSPGQGGQPQHF. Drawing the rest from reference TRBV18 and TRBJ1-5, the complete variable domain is NAGVMQNPRHLVRRRGQEARLRCSPMKGHSHVYWYRQLPEEGLKFMVYLQKENIIDESGMPKERFSAEFPKEGPSILRIQQVVRGDSAAYFCASSPGQGGQPQHFGDGTRLSIL.

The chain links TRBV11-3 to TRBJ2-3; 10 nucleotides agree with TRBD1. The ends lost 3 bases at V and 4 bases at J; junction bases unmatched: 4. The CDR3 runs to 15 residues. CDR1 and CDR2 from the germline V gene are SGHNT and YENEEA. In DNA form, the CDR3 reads TGTGCCAGCAGCTTGGGACAGGGGATGGCAGATACGCAGTATTTT. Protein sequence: CASSLGQGMADTQYF.

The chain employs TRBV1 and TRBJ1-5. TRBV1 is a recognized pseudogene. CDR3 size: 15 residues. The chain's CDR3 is CTSSQVTGRAQPQHF. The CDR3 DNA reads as TGCACCAGCAGCCAGGTAACAGGGAGGGCACAGCCCCAGCATTTT.

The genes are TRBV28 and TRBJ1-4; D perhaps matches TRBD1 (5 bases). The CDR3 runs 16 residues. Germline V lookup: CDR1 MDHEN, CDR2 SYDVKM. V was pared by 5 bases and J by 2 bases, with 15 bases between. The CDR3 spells CASSPPWGETNEKLFF. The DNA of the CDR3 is TGTGCCAGCAGTCCCCCATGGGGCGAGACTAATGAAAAACTGTTTTTT.